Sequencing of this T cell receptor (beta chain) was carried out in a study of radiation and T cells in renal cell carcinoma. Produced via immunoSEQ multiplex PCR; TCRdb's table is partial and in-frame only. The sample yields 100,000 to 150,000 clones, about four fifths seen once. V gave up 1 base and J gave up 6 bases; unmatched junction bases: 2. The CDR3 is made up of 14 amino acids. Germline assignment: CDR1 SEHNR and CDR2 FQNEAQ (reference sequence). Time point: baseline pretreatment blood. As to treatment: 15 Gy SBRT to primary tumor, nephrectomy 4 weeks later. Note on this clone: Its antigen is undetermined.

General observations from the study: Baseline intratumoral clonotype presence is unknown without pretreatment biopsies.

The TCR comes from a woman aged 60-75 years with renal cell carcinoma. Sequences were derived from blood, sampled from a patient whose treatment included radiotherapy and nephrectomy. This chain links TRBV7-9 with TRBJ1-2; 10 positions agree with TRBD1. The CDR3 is CASSLVGTGDGYTF. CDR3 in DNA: TGTGCCAGCAGCTTAGTCGGGACAGGGGATGGCTACACCTTC.